This TCR beta chain originates from a study of blood T cell repertoires in COVID-19. Study in general: Acute-phase and convalescent COVID-19 samples originated in the United States, Italy and Spain. PBMCs, B-cell-depleted T cells, or T cells provided the cDNA or gDNA that made up the material.

CDR1 is LGHDT, CDR2 YNNKEL, per germline (reference sequence). The CDR3 extends over 18 amino acids. The V and J ends lost 0 bases and 0 bases respectively, with 14 bases between them. The protocol was immunoSEQ multiplex PCR, while the TCRdb copy is restricted to in-frame clones and leaves out a portion. The data show over 350,000 clones, around nine tenths seen once. Clinical histories supplied by participants themselves formed the basis of cohort assignment. Recovery among Cohort 3 donors was established by two negative PCRs, clearance, or symptom resolution. The sample consisted of PBMCs or T cells enriched from blood (not recorded which). The chain links TRBV3-1 (or the pseudogene TRBV3-2) to TRBJ2-2; D not resolved. This sequence was found in a woman aged 45-59 years who had recovered from COVID-19. The CDR3 region has the DNA TGTGCCAGCAGCCAAGATTCGAGGAGAAACGCGAACACCGGGGAGCTGTTTTTT. Amino acids: CASSQDSRRNANTGELFF.